What follows are 18 T cell receptor beta chains derived from one specimen sequenced in a study of metastatic and nonmetastatic thyroid tumors. All patients were treatment-naive before thyroid surgery. TCRdb reprocessed the PCR reads via MiXCR. The profile shows more than 4,000 clones, roughly 30% of them singletons. The sample taken for sequencing was adjacent normal tissue. These receptor sequences come from a female donor with papillary thyroid cancer or a benign thyroid nodule (not recorded which). Some clones in this sample may be carry-over from other donors' samples.

The gene calls are TRBV7-9 and TRBJ2-7, with TRBD1 matching 9 bases. This CDR3 spans 14 amino acids. V dropped 1 base and J dropped 4; count of bases not matched to a gene: 2. Germline loops: CDR1 SEHNR, CDR2 FQNEAQ (reference sequence). The CDR3 loop is CASSLEQGAYEQYF. The CDR3 nucleotides read TGTGCCAGCAGCTTAGAACAGGGGGCGTACGAGCAGTACTTC.

The V gene is TRBV10-1, the J gene TRBJ2-3; 7 bases fit TRBD2. The CDR3 spans 16 residues. Looked up from germline, CDR1 is WNHNN and CDR2 is SYGVQD (reference sequence). J was trimmed by 5 bases and V by 6 bases; bases with no gene match: 14. The CDR3 coding sequence is TGCGCCAGCAGCGAGCGGGCCAGCGGGGTTGGAGATACGCAGTATTTT. Its protein product is CASSERASGVGDTQYF.

DNA of the CDR3: TGTGCCAGCAGCTTGGGTCCAGGGCTCACAGATACGCAGTATTTT. This codes for CASSLGPGLTDTQYF. The chain uses TRBV5-6 and TRBJ2-3; possible D gene TRBD1, 5 bases. Germline V lookup: CDR1 SGHDT, CDR2 YYEEEE. V lost 0 bases and J 2 bases, leaving 10 bases between the germline ends. This CDR3 region has 15 residues.

This clone occurred many times. The chain links TRBV20-1 to TRBJ2-7, with TRBD2 as a possible D gene (6 bases). Germline V gene sequence: CDR1 DFQATT, CDR2 SNEGSKA (reference sequence). V lost 6 bases, J lost 0 bases, and 18 bases lay in between. The CDR3 is made up of 15 amino acids. The DNA of the CDR3 is TGCAGTGCCAGCAGCCGGGACGGGAGCTCCTACGAGCAGTACTTC. Its protein is CSASSRDGSSYEQYF.

This clone is medium-sized in the sample. The CDR3, as DNA: TGTGCCAGCAGTTCAGGGGAGGCGAGCGGGAGGGCGACCCAGTACTTC. It specifies CASSSGEASGRATQYF. The chain is built from TRBV12-3 or TRBV12-4 and TRBJ2-5; TRBD2 aligns across 10 bases. Germline trimming cut 4 bases from V and 7 bases from J; bases unmatched to any gene: 12. The CDR3 covers 16 residues.

By share, this clone counts as large. This chain uses TRBV27 with TRBJ2-2; D perhaps matches TRBD1 (6 bases). Trimming removed 4 bases from V and 7 bases from J, with 13 bases in between. CDR3 length: 14 amino acids. Germline-derived CDR1 and CDR2 are MNHEY and SMNVEV (reference sequence). CDR3 sequence: CASSSYRENGELFF. CDR3 sequence (DNA): TGTGCCAGCAGTTCCTACAGGGAAAACGGGGAGCTGTTTTTT.

Many counts were recorded for this clone. This CDR3 is also generated by other DNA sequences in the sample. The chain couples TRBV6-5 to TRBJ1-2; no firm D call. Germline CDR1 reads MNHEY; CDR2 reads SVGAGI. The CDR3 covers 13 residues. With 0 bases removed from V and 8 bases from J, the gap between germline ends came to 10 bases. This chain's CDR3 is CASSYSYQYGYTF. In nucleotides, the CDR3 is TGTGCCAGCAGTTACTCGTACCAGTACGGCTACACCTTC.

V usage is TRBV20-1 and J usage is TRBJ1-5; no firm D call. The CDR3 has 11 residues. The V gene lost 5 bases and the J gene lost 4 bases, with 6 bases spanning the gap. Looked up from germline, CDR1 is DFQATT and CDR2 is SNEGSKA (reference sequence). The CDR3 sequence is CSAGCNQPQHF. The DNA for the CDR3 is TGCAGTGCTGGGTGTAATCAGCCCCAGCATTTT.

This clone has only a few counts. Since a much larger clone is just one base distant, this may be a read error. The sample holds other DNA sequences that translate to the same CDR3. The chain is built from TRBV6-1 and TRBJ2-6, with D possibly matching TRBD1 (6 bases). Germline CDR1 MNHNS, CDR2 SASEGT. The CDR3 has 13 amino acids. CDR3 coding DNA: TGTGCCAGCAGGGGGGCTGGGGCCAACGTCCTTACTTTC. Translating gives CASRGAGANVLTF.

This clone is deemed medium-sized. This chain joins TRBV28 and TRBJ2-3, with 8 bases fitting TRBD1. The V and J ends lost 6 bases and 5 bases, in that order; junction bases with no gene match: 4. There are 13 residues in the CDR3. Germline values: CDR1 MDHEN, CDR2 SYDVKM. The CDR3 protein is CASRKQGVDTQYF. Written as DNA, the CDR3 is TGTGCCAGCAGAAAACAGGGGGTAGATACGCAGTATTTT. Combining the CDR3 with reference TRBV28 and TRBJ2-3 gives the whole variable domain DVKVTQSSRYLVKRTGEKVFLECVQDMDHENMFWYRQDPGLGLRLIYFSYDVKMKEKGDIPEGYSVSREKKERFSLILESASTNQTSMYLCASRKQGVDTQYFGPGTRLTVL.

This clone was observed a handful of times. The chain has TRBV6-1 and TRBJ2-7; D may be TRBD1 or TRBD2 (5 bases each). The germline V gene has CDR1 MNHNS and CDR2 SASEGT. The length of the CDR3 is 13 residues. Trimming took off 1 base at V and 4 bases at J, with 8 bases between the two ends. The CDR3 DNA sequence: TGTGCCAGCAGTGAAGGGGACGGTTACGAGCAGTACTTC. It specifies CASSEGDGYEQYF.

The table lists this clone with a few counts. This CDR3 is CSARDQTSSYEQYF. CDR3 nucleotide sequence: TGCAGTGCTAGAGACCAGACTAGCAGCTACGAGCAGTACTTC. V and J are TRBV20-1 and TRBJ2-7; 7 bases agree with TRBD2. CDR3 size: 14 residues. In germline, CDR1 is DFQATT, CDR2 SNEGSKA (reference sequence). Germline trimming cut 0 bases from V and 3 bases from J; bases unmatched to any gene: 5.

There are many counts of this clone. V usage is TRBV29-1 and J usage is TRBJ2-5, with TRBD1 matching over 10 bases. Germline-derived CDR1 and CDR2 are SQVTM and ANQGSEA. The length of the CDR3 is 12 residues. Losses at the gene ends were 6 bases for V and 5 bases for J; bases not matched to a gene: 3. In nucleotides, the CDR3 is TGCAGCGTGACAGGGGGCAAGGAGACCCAGTACTTC. Amino acid sequence: CSVTGGKETQYF.

The chain combines TRBV12-3 or TRBV12-4 with TRBJ2-3; TRBD2 is a possible D gene (6 bases). V shed 6 bases and J shed 0 bases, with 13 bases lying between them. This CDR3 has 15 amino acids. For the CDR3, the DNA is TGTGCCAGCAGCCTGGGACTCACTAGCACAGATACGCAGTATTTT. Its protein is CASSLGLTSTDTQYF.

This clone was detected ten times or more. Other nucleotide sequences in the sample specify the same CDR3. CDR3 in DNA: TGTGCCAGCAGTTTTGGGGGAGGCGGTCAGCCCCAGCATTTT. It codes for CASSFGGGGQPQHF. The V gene is TRBV27, the J gene TRBJ1-5, with D possibly TRBD1 on 5 matching bases. CDR3 length equals 14 residues. Germline CDR1 is MNHEY and CDR2 is SMNVEV (reference sequence). The V end was cut by 3 bases, the J end by 6 bases, with 12 bases between.

This clone came up many times. The rearrangement links TRBV6-2 or TRBV6-3 to TRBJ1-5; D remains unclear. CDR1 is MNHEY and CDR2 is SVGEGT in the germline V gene. Trimming left V 7 bases short and J 4 bases short, with 14 bases between. This CDR3 is 14 amino acids long. CDR3 protein: CASTKDGANQPQHF. Written as DNA, the CDR3 is TGTGCCAGCACCAAGGACGGTGCTAATCAGCCCCAGCATTTT.

This chain links TRBV27 with TRBJ2-3; D possibly corresponds to TRBD1 (5 bases). CDR3 length: 16 amino acids. With 2 bases removed from V and 3 bases from J, the gap between germline ends came to 15 bases. CDR1 is MNHEY, CDR2 SMNVEV, per germline (reference sequence). The CDR3: CASSLTTAGRTDTQYF. The CDR3 DNA is TGTGCCAGCAGTTTAACGACAGCCGGTCGGACAGATACGCAGTATTTT.

The gene calls are TRBV11-3 and TRBJ2-2, with D perhaps matching TRBD2 (5 bases). Germline lookup yields CDR1 SGHNT and CDR2 YENEEA. The CDR3 loop spans 15 amino acids. V shed 4 bases and J shed 4 bases, with 13 bases lying between them. DNA for the CDR3: TGTGCCAGCAGCTACGGGGTAGCGTGCACCGGGGAGCTGTTTTTT. Residues: CASSYGVACTGELFF.